The 2 T cell receptor beta chains given below trace back to one sample, sequenced in a study of blood T cell repertoires in COVID-19. The assay was immunoSEQ multiplex PCR, and TCRdb's table has in-frame clones only and misses some. The sample shows more than 110,000 clones, more than 60% of them seen only once. Sequenced sample: peripheral blood. The receptors were sampled from a woman between 45 and 60 years old with active or convalescent COVID-19.

This chain connects TRBV25-1 to TRBJ1-2; 8 nucleotides line up with TRBD1. The V gene's germline CDR1 is MGHDK and CDR2 SYGVNS. The CDR3 sequence is 12 residues long. With V trimmed by 8 bases and J by 4 bases, 3 bases remained unmatched. The CDR3 nucleotides are TGTGCCAGCGGACAGGGCCTCTATGGCTACACCTTC. This codes for CASGQGLYGYTF.

The sample holds a few counts of this clone. V usage is TRBV6-5 and J usage is TRBJ1-6; 9 bases fit TRBD1. Germline trimming cut 7 bases from V and 9 bases from J; bases unmatched to any gene: 7. CDR3 length: 14 amino acids. The germline CDR1 and CDR2 sequences are MNHEY and SVGAGI. In DNA form, the CDR3 reads TGTGCCAGCAAAGTTACAGGGGGCTTTTCACCCCTCCACTTT. Translating it yields CASKVTGGFSPLHF.